A single sample gave rise to the 29 T cell receptor beta chains below, sequenced in a study of blood T cell repertoires in COVID-19. Using immunoSEQ multiplex PCR, the repertoire was profiled, and TCRdb retains in-frame clones only, with some absent. The profile shows about 140,000 clones, about 80% of them singletons. The sample was peripheral blood. Every receptor here comes from a man aged 60 to 69 with acute or convalescent COVID-19.

This clone occurred once. V usage is TRBV6-5 and J usage is TRBJ1-6; 7 bases match TRBD1. Germline trimming cut 7 bases from V and 6 bases from J; bases unmatched to any gene: 6. The CDR3 has 14 residues. Germline CDR1 is MNHEY and CDR2 is SVGAGI. The CDR3 DNA reads as TGTGCCAGCACGAGGGGACAGTCTAATTCACCCCTCCACTTT. Amino acid sequence: CASTRGQSNSPLHF.

The CDR3: CATRSYGYTF. Here the CDR3 DNA reads TGTGCCACCCGCAGCTATGGCTACACCTTC. J is TRBJ1-2 and V is TRBV19; D not resolved. The CDR3 loop spans 10 amino acids. CDR1 is LNHDA, CDR2 SQIVND, per germline (reference sequence). V was pared by 10 bases and J by 4 bases, with 7 bases between.

V is TRBV5-4 and J is TRBJ1-1; 7 bases match TRBD1. The CDR3 sequence is 13 residues long. The germline V gene has CDR1 SGHNT and CDR2 YYREEE (reference sequence). Losses at the gene ends were 3 bases for V and 5 bases for J; bases not matched to a gene: 4. Here the CDR3 DNA reads TGTGCCAGCAGCTCGACAGGGAGGACTGAAGCTTTCTTT. Protein product: CASSSTGRTEAFF.

V gene TRBV28 combines with J gene TRBJ1-5; 7 positions agree with TRBD1. The CDR3 runs 17 residues. Germline V gene sequence: CDR1 MDHEN, CDR2 SYDVKM. V was clipped by 8 bases and J by 0 bases; unmatched bases: 13. In DNA form, the CDR3 reads TGTGCCAGCTCAGGGACAGCCGGGGGTTATAGCAATCAGCCCCAGCATTTT. Translated, it gives CASSGTAGGYSNQPQHF. Using reference TRBV28 and TRBJ1-5 for the parts outside the CDR3, the full variable domain is DVKVTQSSRYLVKRTGEKVFLECVQDMDHENMFWYRQDPGLGLRLIYFSYDVKMKEKGDIPEGYSVSREKKERFSLILESASTNQTSMYLCASSGTAGGYSNQPQHFGDGTRLSIL.

This clone was seen a single time. This chain uses TRBV19 with TRBJ2-2; possible D gene TRBD2, 6 bases. The CDR3 sequence is 15 residues long. V lost 2 bases and J lost 5, with 12 bases in between. Germline CDR1 and CDR2: LNHDA and SQIVND (reference sequence). This CDR3 is CASSISLGRTGELFF. CDR3 DNA sequence: TGTGCCAGTAGTATATCATTGGGGAGGACCGGGGAGCTGTTTTTT.

The rearrangement links TRBV7-6 to TRBJ1-6, with TRBD1 matching 10 bases. CDR3 length equals 18 residues. Germline values: CDR1 SGHVS, CDR2 FNYEAQ. Unmatched junction bases numbered 7, after V lost 4 bases and J lost 1 base. The CDR3 DNA reads as TGTGCCAGCAGCTCGGTCCCGGGACAGGGGTCCTATAATTCACCCCTCCACTTT. Encoded protein: CASSSVPGQGSYNSPLHF. Filled out from reference TRBV7-6 and TRBJ1-6, the complete variable domain reads GAGVSQSPRYKVTKRGQDVALRCDPISGHVSLYWYRQALGQGPEFLTYFNYEAQQDKSGLPNDRFSAERPEGSISTLTIQRTEQRDSAMYRCASSSVPGQGSYNSPLHFGNGTRLTVT.

The CDR3 sequence: CASSPPMGLNNEQFF. DNA of the CDR3: TGTGCCAGCTCACCACCTATGGGACTGAACAATGAGCAGTTCTTC. The chain is built from TRBV18 and TRBJ2-1, with D maybe TRBD2 (6 bases). Germline V gives CDR1 KGHSH, CDR2 LQKENI. V was trimmed by 0 bases and J by 5 bases, leaving 11 bases between them. The CDR3 runs 15 residues.

The CDR3 DNA follows: TGTGCCACCAGTGATTTCGCGCGGACGGCGGGAATTGTCGCGGGCCTCTACGAGCAGTACTTC. Translating it yields CATSDFARTAGIVAGLYEQYF. The chain combines TRBV24-1 with TRBJ2-7; perhaps TRBD2 as D (6 bases). Germline values: CDR1 KGHDR, CDR2 SFDVKD. V was shortened by 1 base and J by 3 bases, with 30 bases between the two germline ends. CDR3 length equals 21 residues.

The chain combines TRBV5-1 with TRBJ1-3; 8 bases map to TRBD1. CDR3 length equals 16 residues. The V gene's germline CDR1 is SGHRS and CDR2 YFSETQ. The trim removed 6 bases at V and 0 bases at J, leaving 8 bases unmatched. CDR3 amino acids: CASTLDRASSGNTIYF. In DNA form, the CDR3 reads TGCGCCAGCACCCTGGACAGGGCAAGCTCTGGAAACACCATATATTTT.

The V and J genes are TRBV7-2 and TRBJ1-3, with D perhaps TRBD1 (5 bases). In germline, CDR1 is SGHTA, CDR2 FQGNSA. Trimming stripped 5 bases from V and 0 bases from J, with 14 bases between. The CDR3 has 16 residues. CDR3 protein: CASSADNLRSGNTIYF. The CDR3 DNA reads TGTGCCAGCAGCGCGGACAATCTGCGCTCTGGAAACACCATATATTTT.

This rearrangement joins TRBV7-8 to TRBJ1-5, with D tentatively TRBD1 (5 bases). The CDR3 extends over 17 amino acids. The V and J ends lost 1 base and 1 base respectively, with 14 bases between them. Per the germline V gene, CDR1 is SGHVS and CDR2 is FQNEAQ. The chain's CDR3 is CASSLGATVTSNQPQHF. CDR3 bases: TGTGCCAGCAGCTTAGGTGCGACAGTTACCAGCAATCAGCCCCAGCATTTT.

The rearrangement uses TRBV9 and TRBJ1-6; the match to TRBD1 covers 8 bases. The junction had 11 bases not matched to a gene; V was cut back by 4 bases and J by 11 bases. The CDR3 runs 15 residues. The germline V gene has CDR1 SGDLS and CDR2 YYNGEE. This CDR3 reads CASSPSGTGKTPLHF. CDR3 coding DNA: TGTGCCAGCAGCCCCTCTGGGACAGGAAAAACACCCCTCCACTTT.

The sample holds many counts of this clone. Here the CDR3 DNA reads TGTGCCAGCTCGTCATATACTACAGGGTACAATGAGCAGTTCTTC. As protein: CASSSYTTGYNEQFF. The J gene is TRBJ2-1, the V gene TRBV27; possibly TRBD1 for D (6 bases). V was pared by 8 bases and J by 4 bases, with 18 bases between. Germline V gene data show CDR1 as MNHEY and CDR2 as SMNVEV (reference sequence). The CDR3 runs 15 residues.

With respect to this clone: One end of the junction is discordant with germline, which a read error may explain. The chain is built from TRBV30 and TRBJ1-3, with D perhaps TRBD1 (5 bases). CDR3 size: 11 residues. Germline CDR1 and CDR2: GTSNPN and SVGIG (reference sequence). This CDR3 is CARGIGNTIYF. DNA of the CDR3: TGCGCTCGGGGGATTGGAAACACCATATATTTT.

This clone was seen once. The chain employs TRBV29-1 and TRBJ1-2; 8 bases match TRBD1. This CDR3 is built from 16 residues. CDR1 and CDR2 (germline): SQVTM, ANQGSEA. With 2 bases clipped from V and 8 bases from J, the junction kept 16 bases outside the gene matches. CDR3 nucleotides: TGCAGCGTTGAAATTAGGGACAGGACTCACGGGCGGGGCTACACCTTC. The encoded protein is CSVEIRDRTHGRGYTF.

V is TRBV19 and J is TRBJ1-1; D is perhaps TRBD1 (6 bases). The CDR3 runs 13 residues. V shed 7 bases and J shed 5 bases, with 14 bases lying between them. Germline CDR1 and CDR2: LNHDA and SQIVND (reference sequence). The CDR3 loop reads CASIGKGTTEAFF. The CDR3 region has the DNA TGTGCCAGTATCGGAAAGGGGACAACTGAAGCTTTCTTT.

The V and J genes are TRBV2 and TRBJ1-6; 7 bases are shared with TRBD1. V lost 4 bases to trimming and J lost 7 bases; unmatched junction nucleotides: 10. The germline CDR1 and CDR2 sequences are SNHLY and FYNNEI. This CDR3 has 16 amino acids. CDR3 sequence reads: CASSVTGRSPNSPLHF. For the CDR3, the DNA is TGTGCCAGCAGTGTGACAGGGCGTAGTCCCAATTCACCCCTCCACTTT.

J is TRBJ1-2 and V is TRBV28; D might be TRBD1 (5 bases). V was cut by 8 bases and J by 8 bases, with 15 bases left in between. The CDR3 runs 12 residues. In germline, CDR1 is MDHEN, CDR2 SYDVKM. CDR3 nucleotides: TGTGCCAGCCTAGAGGCAGGGCGAGGCTACACCTTC. It specifies CASLEAGRGYTF.

Only a few counts were recorded for this clone. The chain has TRBV4-2 and TRBJ1-2; D call uncertain. This CDR3 spans 14 amino acids. V lost 0 bases to trimming and J lost 4 bases, with 9 bases between them. Germline CDR1 reads LGHNA; CDR2 reads YNFKEQ. The CDR3 coding sequence is TGTGCCAGCAGCCAAGATGACACGCGCTATGGCTACACCTTC. Amino acid sequence: CASSQDDTRYGYTF.

The gene calls are TRBV7-2 and TRBJ2-2; 10 nucleotides match TRBD2. V was pared by 8 bases and J by 11 bases, with 11 bases of the junction left unmatched. The CDR3 is 14 amino acids. Germline CDR1 SGHTA, CDR2 FQGNSA. The CDR3 DNA reads as TGTGCCAGCCGCCGGGAGCGGGAGGGTCGTGAGCTGTTTTTT. Its protein is CASRREREGRELFF.

This chain joins TRBV28 and TRBJ1-1, with a weak D call TRBD1 (5 bases). This CDR3 has 13 amino acids. V was trimmed by 6 bases and J by 6 bases, leaving 14 bases between them. Germline V gene data show CDR1 as MDHEN and CDR2 as SYDVKM. CDR3 sequence reads: CASRPWGEAEAFF. For the CDR3, the DNA is TGTGCCAGCAGACCCTGGGGGGAGGCTGAAGCTTTCTTT.

The chain links TRBV28 to TRBJ1-5; 7 bases fit TRBD1. From germline, CDR1 is MDHEN and CDR2 SYDVKM. Germline trimming cut 7 bases from V and 0 bases from J; bases unmatched to any gene: 9. This CDR3 region has 16 residues. The CDR3 sequence is CASTPVGQHSNQPQHF. CDR3 nucleotides: TGTGCCAGCACCCCGGTGGGACAGCATAGCAATCAGCCCCAGCATTTT.

The V call is TRBV5-1, the J call TRBJ1-1, with D maybe TRBD1 (5 bases). Per the germline V gene, CDR1 is SGHRS and CDR2 is YFSETQ. The V end was cut by 7 bases, the J end by 1 base, with 17 bases between. CDR3 length: 15 amino acids. The CDR3 DNA reads as TGCGCCAGCGAGACGGGGGGGACCAGGAACACTGAAGCTTTCTTT. It encodes CASETGGTRNTEAFF.

As concerns this clone: The limits of the CDR3 on the DNA are not certain, so only TCRdb's listed CDR3 is given. The chain recombines TRBV21-1 with TRBJ2-3; TRBD1 is taken as the D call from the table, unchecked against the DNA. TRBV21-1 is classified as a pseudogene. The CDR3 is 20 residues long, ends included. The CDR3: CASSKCYSCRGNTSTDTQYF.

V is TRBV15 and J is TRBJ2-3, with TRBD2 matching over 10 bases. The length of the CDR3 is 20 residues. J gave up 0 bases and V 2 bases, and 14 bases lay outside the gene matches. Germline V lookup: CDR1 LNHNV, CDR2 YYDKDF (reference sequence). The CDR3 is CATSRTKPSGSETSTDTQYF. In DNA, the CDR3 is TGTGCCACCAGCAGAACCAAGCCTAGCGGGAGTGAAACTAGCACAGATACGCAGTATTTT.

J is TRBJ1-4 and V is TRBV19; TRBD1 matches at 8 bases. V was pared by 6 bases and J by 6 bases, with 6 bases of the junction left unmatched. This CDR3 is 14 amino acids long. Per the germline V gene, CDR1 is LNHDA and CDR2 is SQIVND (reference sequence). The DNA of the CDR3 is TGTGCCAGTAGCCACTGGACAGGGCATGAAAAACTGTTTTTT. This codes for CASSHWTGHEKLFF.

The chain combines TRBV30 with TRBJ1-2, with TRBD1 matching over 7 bases. Germline V gives CDR1 GTSNPN, CDR2 SVGIG (reference sequence). Trimming cost V 8 bases and J 4 bases; bases outside gene matches: 10. CDR3 length: 13 residues. The CDR3 here is CARRDSGSYGYTF. Written as DNA, the CDR3 is TGTGCCCGAAGGGACAGTGGGAGCTATGGCTACACCTTC.

The chain carries TRBV11-3 and TRBJ2-3; 9 nucleotides match TRBD2. This CDR3 spans 18 amino acids. Germline-derived CDR1 and CDR2 are SGHNT and YENEEA. V gave up 0 bases and J gave up 0 bases; unmatched junction bases: 7. CDR3 sequence: CASSLDQGLAHSTDTQYF. CDR3 coding DNA: TGTGCCAGCAGCTTAGATCAGGGACTAGCTCATAGCACAGATACGCAGTATTTT. The whole variable domain, remainder taken from reference TRBV11-3 and TRBJ2-3, is EAGVVQSPRYKIIEKKQPVAFWCNPISGHNTLYWYLQNLGQGPELLIRYENEEAVDDSQLPKDRFSAERLKGVDSTLKIQPAELGDSAVYLCASSLDQGLAHSTDTQYFGPGTRLTVL.

This chain connects TRBV6-2 or TRBV6-3 to TRBJ2-1; D call uncertain. The germline V and J ends were trimmed by 4 bases and 8 bases, with 9 bases remaining between them. CDR1 is MNHEY and CDR2 is SVGEGT in the germline V gene. The CDR3 has 12 amino acids. The CDR3 DNA is TGTGCCAGCAGTTCCATGGGCTATGAGCAGTTCTTC. This translates into CASSSMGYEQFF.